The 21 T cell receptor beta chains presented below share a single source sample, sequenced in a study of T-cell memory formation after mild COVID-19. TCRdb reprocessed the 5' RACE reads via MiXCR and lists one record per CDR3 protein. Found here are 84,000 or so distinct CDR3 sequences, roughly 13% of them singletons; the top ten hold roughly 30%. The sample taken for sequencing was PBMCs or a T cell subset sorted from them (not recorded which). The receptors shown here come from an adult woman who had mild COVID-19 (a few samples of this study predate the infection). Cell type and time point are not known.

The V call is TRBV5-1, the J call TRBJ1-1, with D perhaps matching TRBD1 (5 bases). This CDR3 has 15 residues. V lost 6 bases and J lost 4, with 19 bases in between. CDR1 is SGHRS and CDR2 is YFSETQ in the germline V gene. The CDR3 region is CASMSLLGGSTEAFF. CDR3 DNA sequence: TGCGCCAGCATGTCACTCCTCGGGGGATCCACTGAAGCTTTCTTT.

The chain carries TRBV24-1 and TRBJ2-3, with TRBD1 matching 8 bases. The CDR3 sequence is 16 residues long. Germline assignment: CDR1 KGHDR and CDR2 SFDVKD. With 4 bases clipped from V and 2 bases from J, the junction kept 7 bases outside the gene matches. The CDR3 coding sequence is TGTGCCACCAGTGACCCGCGACAGGGGACCACAGATACGCAGTATTTT. Translating it yields CATSDPRQGTTDTQYF.

The V call is TRBV6-6, the J call TRBJ2-5; no definite D call. V was pared by 0 bases and J by 4 bases, with 9 bases between. CDR1 and CDR2 (germline): MNHNY, SVGAGI (reference sequence). The CDR3 extends over 14 amino acids. The CDR3, as DNA: TGTGCCAGCAGTTACTCGTCCGGTCTAGAGACCCAGTACTTC. Its protein is CASSYSSGLETQYF.

This clonotype appeared a few times. V gene TRBV19 combines with J gene TRBJ2-2; unclear D gene. The CDR3 loop spans 14 amino acids. The germline V gene has CDR1 LNHDA and CDR2 SQIVND (reference sequence). V shed 0 bases and J shed 4 bases, with 6 bases lying between them. For the CDR3, the DNA is TGTGCCAGTAGTATAGATCTTGGCACCGGGGAGCTGTTTTTT. Residues: CASSIDLGTGELFF.

This chain joins TRBV4-1 and TRBJ2-1, with TRBD2 matching 7 bases. Looked up from germline, CDR1 is MGHRA and CDR2 is YSYEKL. Trimming took 2 bases from V and 8 from J; bases not matched to a gene: 9. The length of the CDR3 is 15 residues. The CDR3 is CASSQTMASGYEQFF. CDR3 nucleotides: TGCGCCAGCAGCCAAACTATGGCTAGCGGCTATGAGCAGTTCTTC.

This chain uses TRBV9 with TRBJ1-2; 8 bases line up with TRBD1. The CDR3 is 14 amino acids. CDR1 and CDR2 from the germline V gene are SGDLS and YYNGEE. V lost 3 bases, J lost 4 bases, and 5 bases stayed unmatched. The CDR3 sequence is CASSGLDRAYGYTF. CDR3 in DNA: TGTGCCAGCAGCGGCTTGGACAGGGCCTATGGCTACACCTTC.

This sequence joins TRBV12-3 or TRBV12-4 and TRBJ2-2, with a tentative D call TRBD2 (7 bases). CDR3 length: 17 residues. The V and J ends lost 5 bases and 2 bases respectively, with 18 bases between them. The CDR3 here is CASSRLQGGGNTGELFF. Here the CDR3 DNA reads TGTGCCAGCAGTCGGCTTCAGGGAGGGGGTAACACCGGGGAGCTGTTTTTT.

Only a few counts were recorded for this clonotype. The chain has TRBV7-9 and TRBJ2-7; possible D gene TRBD2, 5 bases. Germline loops: CDR1 SEHNR, CDR2 FQNEAQ (reference sequence). CDR3 length equals 16 residues. Trimming took 4 bases from V and 1 from J, leaving 17 bases between them. The CDR3 DNA sequence: TGTGCCAGCAGCTCCGCCGGTGGCGGGCCATCCTACGAGCAGTACTTC. Protein sequence: CASSSAGGGPSYEQYF.

In its sample, this clonotype was seen a few times. The V and J genes are TRBV15 and TRBJ2-1; perhaps TRBD2 as D (6 bases). The CDR3 contains 16 residues. Per the germline V gene, CDR1 is LNHNV and CDR2 is YYDKDF (reference sequence). Trimming left V 5 bases short and J 7 bases short, with 21 bases between. Here the CDR3 reads CATSGTGTRVRNEQFF. The CDR3 coding sequence is TGTGCCACCAGCGGGACCGGGACTCGCGTTCGGAATGAGCAGTTCTTC.

The chain couples TRBV7-3 to TRBJ2-1, with TRBD2 matching 12 bases. The CDR3 spans 16 residues. Germline V gene data show CDR1 as SGHTA and CDR2 as FQGTGA. With V trimmed by 5 bases and J by 7 bases, 9 bases remained unmatched. The CDR3 DNA reads TGTGCCAGCAGCGGATCTAGCGGGGGGGTGGAGAATGAGCAGTTCTTC. Its translation: CASSGSSGGVENEQFF. Full variable domain (missing parts from reference TRBV7-3 and TRBJ2-1): GAGVSQTPSNKVTEKGKYVELRCDPISGHTALYWYRQSLGQGPEFLIYFQGTGAADDSGLPNDRFFAVRPEGSVSTLKIQRTERGDSAVYLCASSGSSGGVENEQFFGPGTRLTVL.

The gene calls are TRBV6-5 and TRBJ1-1; 8 nucleotides agree with TRBD1. J lost 9 bases, V lost 0 bases, and 3 bases had no gene match. This CDR3 comprises 13 residues. The germline V gene has CDR1 MNHEY and CDR2 SVGAGI. The CDR3 DNA reads as TGTGCCAGCAGTTACTCACCCAGGGGGCAAGCTTTCTTT. Translation: CASSYSPRGQAFF.

This clonotype was picked up many times. This chain joins TRBV20-1 and TRBJ2-7; D may match TRBD1 or TRBD2 (5 bases each). The CDR3 has 15 residues. Trimming removed 1 base at V and 2 bases at J, with 15 bases between. CDR1 and CDR2 from the germline V gene are DFQATT and SNEGSKA (reference sequence). The CDR3 bases are TGCAGTGCTAGAGTGGGGGACGGACCTACCTACGAGCAGTACTTC. This sequence encodes CSARVGDGPTYEQYF.

CDR3 loop: CASSFSASSSYNEQFF. CDR3 nucleotide sequence: TGTGCCAGCAGTTTTTCAGCGTCGAGCTCCTACAATGAGCAGTTCTTC. This rearrangement joins TRBV27 to TRBJ2-1, with D hard to call. The length of the CDR3 is 16 residues. The germline gives CDR1 MNHEY, CDR2 SMNVEV (reference sequence). Trimming took 3 bases from V and 0 from J, leaving 12 bases between them.

This clonotype was detected only a few times. The chain joins TRBV7-3 to TRBJ2-5; the match to TRBD1 covers 8 bases. The CDR3 length is 13 residues. Trimming at V came to 5 bases and at J to 5 bases, leaving 4 bases not matched to a gene. Germline loops: CDR1 SGHTA, CDR2 FQGTGA. The CDR3 DNA follows: TGTGCCAGCAGCGTCGACAGGGGTGAGACCCAGTACTTC. Translation gives CASSVDRGETQYF.

This clonotype was seen a handful of times. V usage is TRBV29-1 and J usage is TRBJ1-1; a weak D match, TRBD1 (6 bases). CDR3 length: 15 residues. V lost 5 bases and J lost 0, with 16 bases in between. Per germline, CDR1 SQVTM and CDR2 ANQGSEA. The CDR3 region has the DNA TGCAGCGTTACCCTCGTCGGGGGCATGAACACTGAAGCTTTCTTT. Translation: CSVTLVGGMNTEAFF.

This clonotype has just a few counts. This rearrangement joins TRBV4-1 to TRBJ1-1, with D hard to call. The V gene's germline CDR1 is MGHRA and CDR2 YSYEKL. This CDR3 is built from 15 residues. The germline V and J ends were trimmed by 1 base and 4 bases, with 13 bases remaining between them. The CDR3 spells CASSQVDGFSTEAFF. CDR3 bases: TGCGCCAGCAGCCAAGTGGACGGTTTCTCCACTGAAGCTTTCTTT.

This chain uses TRBV14 with TRBJ2-5; 7 bases agree with TRBD2. CDR3 length: 16 residues. Trimming cost V 2 bases and J 4 bases; bases outside gene matches: 10. Per germline, CDR1 SGHDN and CDR2 FVKESK. CDR3 DNA sequence: TGTGCCAGCAGCCAATCGGAGGGAGGGAGGCGAGAGACCCAGTACTTC. It translates to CASSQSEGGRRETQYF.

The chain is built from TRBV7-9 and TRBJ1-1; D possibly corresponds to TRBD1 (5 bases). Germline CDR1 SEHNR, CDR2 FQNEAQ (reference sequence). V was shortened by 3 bases and J by 4 bases, with 12 bases between the two germline ends. This CDR3 spans 14 amino acids. Here the CDR3 DNA reads TGTGCCAGCAGCTTTCTTAGCGGGGGCACTGAAGCTTTCTTT. Encoded protein: CASSFLSGGTEAFF.

Only a few counts were recorded for this clonotype. The chain links TRBV6-5 to TRBJ1-1; TRBD1 is a possible D gene (6 bases). The CDR3 totals 12 residues. The V gene's germline CDR1 is MNHEY and CDR2 SVGAGI. With 6 bases removed from V and 4 bases from J, the gap between germline ends came to 9 bases. CDR3 region: CASRNRATEAFF. The CDR3 DNA reads TGTGCCAGCAGGAACAGGGCCACTGAAGCTTTCTTT.

This clonotype was seen a handful of times. The gene calls are TRBV27 and TRBJ2-7, with D perhaps TRBD1 (5 bases). Germline V gene lookup returns CDR1 MNHEY and CDR2 SMNVEV (reference sequence). The CDR3 totals 16 residues. V was clipped by 2 bases and J by 2 bases, with 16 bases between them. This CDR3 is CASSLSLPETAYEQYF. CDR3 sequence (DNA): TGTGCCAGCAGTTTAAGTTTACCCGAGACAGCCTACGAGCAGTACTTC.

This rearrangement joins TRBV11-2 to TRBJ2-1; D perhaps matches TRBD1 (7 bases). The CDR3 has 16 residues. In germline, CDR1 is SGHAT, CDR2 FQNNGV. Trimming left V 5 bases short and J 8 bases short, with 22 bases between. The CDR3 DNA reads TGTGCCAGCAGCCCCCACCCCCGGCAGGGGGGATATGAGCAGTTCTTC. It yields the protein CASSPHPRQGGYEQFF.